What follows are 30 T cell receptor beta chains derived from one specimen sequenced in a study of OX40 agonist ivuxolimab in advanced cancers. Libraries were prepared by immunoSEQ multiplex PCR; TCRdb keeps only in-frame clonotypes and omits some of them. The table shows around 100,000 clones, with around 94% occurring only once. This material consisted of CD4+ or CD8+ T cells sorted from blood, taken in a trial of the OX40 agonist ivuxolimab. The origin of the receptors is an adult with an advanced solid tumor such as melanoma, head and neck, liver or kidney cancer.

The chain joins TRBV7-9 to TRBJ1-1; D is ambiguous. Germline V gene lookup returns CDR1 SEHNR and CDR2 FQNEAQ (reference sequence). There are 14 residues in the CDR3. V shed 6 bases and J shed 1 base, with 12 bases lying between them. The CDR3 DNA sequence: TGTGCCAGCAGGCTGTCACTGACGAACACTGAAGCTTTCTTT. As protein: CASRLSLTNTEAFF.

The chain employs TRBV4-3 and TRBJ2-2, with D perhaps matching TRBD1 or TRBD2 (6 bases each). Looked up from germline, CDR1 is LGHNA and CDR2 is YSLEER. The CDR3 runs to 15 residues. V dropped 5 bases and J dropped 0 bases, with 10 bases sitting between them. This CDR3 is CASSYGGANTGELFF. CDR3 bases: TGCGCCAGCAGCTACGGGGGCGCGAACACCGGGGAGCTGTTTTTT.

The chain combines TRBV7-2 with TRBJ1-1, with D maybe TRBD1 (5 bases). The ends were cut back, 2 bases at V and 5 bases at J, with 12 bases in the middle. Germline V gene data show CDR1 as SGHTA and CDR2 as FQGNSA. This CDR3 has 14 residues. Here the CDR3 reads CASSLQGASTEAFF. The CDR3 nucleotides are TGTGCCAGCAGCTTACAAGGGGCGTCTACTGAAGCTTTCTTT.

The chain carries TRBV27 and TRBJ1-5; D is possibly TRBD1 (5 bases). In germline, CDR1 is MNHEY, CDR2 SMNVEV (reference sequence). V was trimmed by 4 bases and J by 2 bases, leaving 21 bases between them. The CDR3 length is 18 residues. Here the CDR3 reads CASSSRQGGPLRNQPQHF. CDR3 DNA: TGTGCCAGCAGTTCGAGGCAGGGAGGGCCTCTTCGCAATCAGCCCCAGCATTTT.

The chain has TRBV5-8 and TRBJ1-1; D is undetermined. Trimming stripped 1 base from V and 5 bases from J, with 12 bases between. This CDR3 is 14 amino acids long. The germline CDR1 and CDR2 sequences are SGHTS and YDEGEE. CDR3 sequence: CASSLTVGRTEAFF. CDR3 sequence (DNA): TGTGCCAGCAGCTTGACGGTGGGCAGAACTGAAGCTTTCTTT.

J is TRBJ1-3 and V is TRBV4-3; TRBD1 aligns across 9 bases. The length of the CDR3 is 16 residues. Unmatched junction bases numbered 5, after V lost 1 base and J lost 4 bases. Germline V lookup: CDR1 LGHNA, CDR2 YSLEER. CDR3 in DNA: TGCGCCAGCAGCCAAGGTCCGGGACAGGGAGGAAACACCATATATTTT. Translation gives CASSQGPGQGGNTIYF.

The rearrangement uses TRBV28 and TRBJ2-5; 13 nucleotides line up with TRBD2. The V and J ends lost 3 bases and 6 bases, in that order; junction bases with no gene match: 4. This CDR3 is 15 amino acids long. Looked up from germline, CDR1 is MDHEN and CDR2 is SYDVKM. CDR3 protein: CASSFGLAGVQTQYF. DNA for the CDR3: TGTGCCAGCAGTTTCGGACTAGCGGGAGTCCAGACCCAGTACTTC.

Comment on this clone: Its ends do not fully match the called genes, so a read error is possible. The gene calls are TRBV7-6 and TRBJ1-5; D remains unclear. The CDR3 is 14 amino acids. Germline assignment: CDR1 SGHVS and CDR2 FNYEAQ. The DNA for the CDR3 is TGTACCAGCAGCTTAGCGCCCTTCAATCAGCCCCAGCATTTT. Translating it yields CTSSLAPFNQPQHF.

In this sample, this clone turned up once. V is TRBV5-4 and J is TRBJ2-3, with 9 bases lining up with TRBD1. The CDR3 consists of 14 residues. V lost 3 bases, J lost 4 bases, and 3 bases stayed unmatched. The V gene's germline CDR1 is SGHNT and CDR2 YYREEE (reference sequence). This chain's CDR3 is CASSSRTGADTQYF. The CDR3 DNA follows: TGTGCCAGCAGCTCCCGGACAGGGGCAGATACGCAGTATTTT.

A single count supports this clone. V usage is TRBV15 and J usage is TRBJ2-3, with D unresolved. V lost 0 bases and J lost 0, with 4 bases in between. The V gene's germline CDR1 is LNHNV and CDR2 YYDKDF (reference sequence). This CDR3 has 14 amino acids. Here the CDR3 DNA reads TGTGCCACCAGCAGAGATGGGAGCACAGATACGCAGTATTTT. Amino acids: CATSRDGSTDTQYF. The full variable domain, completed using reference TRBV15 and TRBJ2-3, is DAMVIQNPRYQVTQFGKPVTLSCSQTLNHNVMYWYQQKSSQAPKLLFHYYDKDFNNEADTPDNFQSRRPNTSFCFLDIRSPGLGDTAMYLCATSRDGSTDTQYFGPGTRLTVL.

The chain has TRBV7-2 and TRBJ2-3; unclear D gene. V gave up 1 base and J gave up 14 bases, with 16 bases separating them. This CDR3 spans 13 amino acids. Per the germline V gene, CDR1 is SGHTA and CDR2 is FQGNSA. The CDR3 region has the DNA TGTGCCAGCAGCTTAGGAAATCGGGCTTCTCCGTATTTT. Translating gives CASSLGNRASPYF.

The J gene is TRBJ2-1, the V gene TRBV29-1; D is perhaps TRBD2 (5 bases). Germline loops: CDR1 SQVTM, CDR2 ANQGSEA. Trimming stripped 8 bases from V and 5 bases from J, with 13 bases between. This CDR3 has 12 amino acids. In nucleotides, the CDR3 is TGCAGCCCCAGGACTGGAGACAATGAGCAGTTCTTC. It specifies CSPRTGDNEQFF.

This chain joins TRBV9 and TRBJ2-3, with TRBD2 identical over 9 bases. There are 17 residues in the CDR3. V shed 4 bases and J 5 bases; nucleotides not matched to a gene: 14. Germline lookup yields CDR1 SGDLS and CDR2 YYNGEE. The CDR3 DNA follows: TGTGCCAGCAGCCCCCGTTTTAGCGGGAGTTTAGGAGATACGCAGTATTTT. This gives the protein CASSPRFSGSLGDTQYF.

For the CDR3, the DNA is TGTGCCAGCAGCCCCAACTCCCGGTCTGCCTACGAGCAGTACTTC. It is translated as CASSPNSRSAYEQYF. V is TRBV9 and J is TRBJ2-7; D remains ambiguous. V was clipped by 4 bases and J by 2 bases, with 16 bases between them. The CDR3 has 15 amino acids. CDR1 SGDLS and CDR2 YYNGEE come from the germline V gene.

The chain joins TRBV28 to TRBJ1-1; D unclear. Germline V gives CDR1 MDHEN, CDR2 SYDVKM. V lost 1 base and J 4 bases, leaving 7 bases between the germline ends. The CDR3 has 13 residues. CDR3 in DNA: TGTGCCAGCAGTTTATATTCGGGCACTGAAGCTTTCTTT. It translates to CASSLYSGTEAFF.

J is TRBJ1-1 and V is TRBV5-4, with 9 bases fitting TRBD1. The CDR3 extends over 16 amino acids. Germline V gives CDR1 SGHNT, CDR2 YYREEE (reference sequence). V shed 2 bases and J 3 bases; nucleotides not matched to a gene: 8. CDR3 bases: TGTGCCAGCAGCTTAGTACAGGGGGCTTGGGACACTGAAGCTTTCTTT. Its protein is CASSLVQGAWDTEAFF. Looking up the rest from reference TRBV5-4 and TRBJ1-1 gives the full variable domain: ETGVTQSPTHLIKTRGQQVTLRCSSQSGHNTVSWYQQALGQGPQFIFQYYREEENGRGNFPPRFSGLQFPNYSSELNVNALELDDSALYLCASSLVQGAWDTEAFFGQGTRLTVV.

The chain recombines TRBV19 with TRBJ2-7; no definite D call. The germline CDR1 and CDR2 sequences are LNHDA and SQIVND (reference sequence). CDR3 length: 12 amino acids. Trimming pared 7 bases from V and 0 bases from J, leaving 7 bases between. CDR3 region: CASIGASYEQYF. The CDR3 coding sequence is TGTGCCAGTATTGGAGCCTCCTACGAGCAGTACTTC.

This clone has only one observation. CDR3 sequence: CAWGPGQWNQPQHF. The CDR3 nucleotides are TGTGCCTGGGGCCCGGGACAGTGGAATCAGCCCCAGCATTTT. The J gene is TRBJ1-5, the V gene TRBV30; 7 bases line up with TRBD1. Germline V gene data show CDR1 as GTSNPN and CDR2 as SVGIG (reference sequence). The CDR3 is 14 amino acids. The ends lost 5 bases at V and 4 bases at J; junction bases unmatched: 8.

The chain has TRBV11-1 and TRBJ1-2, with TRBD1 identical over 7 bases. From germline, CDR1 is SGHAT and CDR2 FQDESV (reference sequence). This CDR3 region has 12 residues. V lost 5 bases to trimming and J lost 4 bases; unmatched junction nucleotides: 1. CDR3: CASSRTGYGYTF. The CDR3 nucleotides read TGTGCCAGCAGCCGGACAGGCTATGGCTACACCTTC.

This clone has a handful of counts. The chain uses TRBV5-1 and TRBJ2-1; 10 nucleotides line up with TRBD2. In germline, CDR1 is SGHRS, CDR2 YFSETQ. V dropped 4 bases and J dropped 4; count of bases not matched to a gene: 5. The CDR3 sequence is 15 residues long. The CDR3 loop is CASSRLAGEYNEQFF. In DNA, the CDR3 is TGCGCCAGCAGCAGGCTAGCGGGGGAGTACAATGAGCAGTTCTTC.

V gene TRBV5-1 combines with J gene TRBJ2-1; D possibly uses TRBD1 or TRBD2 (5 bases each). Germline V gene data show CDR1 as SGHRS and CDR2 as YFSETQ. Trimming removed 5 bases at V and 7 bases at J, with 16 bases between. The CDR3 is 14 amino acids. CDR3: CASRYAGTRNEQFF. CDR3 bases: TGCGCCAGCAGATATGCCGGGACCCGAAATGAGCAGTTCTTC.

This sequence joins TRBV6-6 and TRBJ1-6; 9 bases are a match to TRBD1. The germline V gene has CDR1 MNHNY and CDR2 SVGAGI (reference sequence). Trimming removed 7 bases from V and 6 bases from J; junction bases left unmatched: 7. This CDR3 is 15 amino acids long. This CDR3 reads CASNIQGARNSPLHF. The CDR3 bases are TGTGCCAGCAACATACAGGGGGCTCGTAATTCACCCCTCCACTTT.

In its sample, this clone was seen once. The CDR3 DNA follows: TGTGCCAGCAGCCCCCGTCTAGCGGGAGAGACAGATACGCAGTATTTT. This gives the protein CASSPRLAGETDTQYF. J is TRBJ2-3 and V is TRBV14, with 10 nucleotides matching TRBD2. Per germline, CDR1 SGHDN and CDR2 FVKESK. V was clipped by 4 bases and J by 3 bases; unmatched bases: 7. CDR3 length: 16 amino acids.

The gene calls are TRBV4-1 and TRBJ2-1; 9 positions match TRBD2. The V gene's germline CDR1 is MGHRA and CDR2 YSYEKL. CDR3 size: 15 residues. After removal of 4 bases from V and 9 bases from J, the junction contained 10 bases not matched to a gene. CDR3 DNA sequence: TGCGCCAGCAGCCGGGTCCAGCGGGAGGCGGGTGAGCAGTTCTTC. This codes for CASSRVQREAGEQFF.

In the case of this clone: The sample contains more than one DNA sequence encoding this CDR3. The chain links TRBV28 to TRBJ2-3, with 8 bases fitting TRBD2. The junction had 11 bases not matched to a gene; V was cut back by 6 bases and J by 0 bases. The V gene's germline CDR1 is MDHEN and CDR2 SYDVKM. This CDR3 region has 17 residues. CDR3 coding DNA: TGTGCCAGCAGACCCTCCCCGGGAGGGCCTAGCACAGATACGCAGTATTTT. It is translated as CASRPSPGGPSTDTQYF.

The V gene is TRBV7-9, the J gene TRBJ1-5; D unresolved. Germline CDR1 SEHNR, CDR2 FQNEAQ (reference sequence). The V gene lost 3 bases and the J gene lost 5 bases, with 5 bases spanning the gap. The CDR3 runs to 12 residues. This CDR3 is CASSFEYQPQHF. Written as DNA, the CDR3 is TGTGCCAGCAGCTTCGAATATCAGCCCCAGCATTTT.

The J gene is TRBJ1-3, the V gene TRBV28; 9 positions match TRBD1. The CDR3 has 16 amino acids. J lost 8 bases, V lost 5 bases, and 13 bases had no gene match. Looked up from germline, CDR1 is MDHEN and CDR2 is SYDVKM. The CDR3 DNA reads TGTGCCAGCAGTGTGGGGGCGGGACAGGGACAACACACCATATATTTT. It translates to CASSVGAGQGQHTIYF.

The chain links TRBV25-1 to TRBJ2-7; D not resolved. This CDR3 has 15 residues. Germline CDR1 reads MGHDK; CDR2 reads SYGVNS. Trimming took 7 bases from V and 4 from J, leaving 20 bases between them. The CDR3 DNA follows: TGTGCCAGCACCCCCGGGCTGCCCCGGGTGTACGAGCAGTACGTC. Amino acids: CASTPGLPRVYEQYV.

The chain carries TRBV28 and TRBJ1-2; maybe TRBD1 (5 bases). Trimming stripped 7 bases from V and 5 bases from J, with 11 bases between. The germline CDR1 and CDR2 sequences are MDHEN and SYDVKM. CDR3 size: 12 residues. Here the CDR3 DNA reads TGTGCCAGCACCCAGGGAGGGTATGGCTACACCTTC. Its translation: CASTQGGYGYTF.

The CDR3 here is CASSQLAGGPYNEQFF. CDR3 nucleotides: TGTGCCAGCAGCCAACTAGCGGGGGGTCCCTACAATGAGCAGTTCTTC. This sequence joins TRBV7-2 and TRBJ2-1; 12 nucleotides match TRBD2. CDR1 and CDR2 (germline): SGHTA, FQGNSA. Trimming cost V 5 bases and J 2 bases; bases outside gene matches: 4. The CDR3 totals 16 residues.